The 23 T cell receptor beta chains below were found in one sample sequenced in a study of glioma-infiltrating T cells. The iRepertoire nested amplicon-rescue multiplex PCR amplified TCR alpha and beta CDR3s from RNA. TCRdb reprocessed the multiplex PCR reads via MiXCR and lists one record per CDR3 protein. The sample holds about 140,000 distinct CDR3 sequences, roughly 43% seen once. Material: glioma tissue, nonneoplastic brain tissue, or PBMCs (not recorded which). These receptor sequences come from a human donor with low-grade glioma or glioblastoma, undergoing nonglioma brain surgery, or in good health (not recorded which).

The rearrangement joins TRBV4-3 to TRBJ2-1; 8 positions agree with TRBD1. Trimming removed 4 bases from V and 8 bases from J; junction bases left unmatched: 4. Germline CDR1 reads LGHNA; CDR2 reads YSLEER. The CDR3 covers 13 residues. CDR3 sequence: CASSLRTGYEQFF. For the CDR3, the DNA is TGCGCCAGCAGCCTAAGGACAGGGTATGAGCAGTTCTTC.

The V gene is TRBV6-6, the J gene TRBJ2-7, with 7 bases that match TRBD1. CDR3 length: 14 amino acids. The germline CDR1 and CDR2 sequences are MNHNY and SVGAGI (reference sequence). V was pared by 6 bases and J by 3 bases, with 8 bases of the junction left unmatched. CDR3 DNA sequence: TGTGCCAGCAGCTCCCCCGGACAGGACTACGAGCAGTACTTC. Amino acids: CASSSPGQDYEQYF.

J is TRBJ2-3 and V is TRBV4-2, with no clear D. V lost 1 base and J lost 1, with 6 bases in between. Germline assignment: CDR1 LGHNA and CDR2 YNFKEQ. This CDR3 is 14 amino acids long. CDR3 nucleotide sequence: TGTGCCAGCAGCCAAGGGCCACGCACAGATACGCAGTATTTT. Its translation is CASSQGPRTDTQYF.

This clonotype occurred once. The genes are TRBV2 and TRBJ2-5; 7 bases fit TRBD1. The germline CDR1 and CDR2 sequences are SNHLY and FYNNEI. The length of the CDR3 is 14 residues. The trim removed 6 bases at V and 0 bases at J, leaving 4 bases unmatched. This chain's CDR3 is CASRRDSNQETQYF. The CDR3, as DNA: TGTGCCAGCAGACGGGACAGCAACCAAGAGACCCAGTACTTC.

The chain carries TRBV12-3 or TRBV12-4 and TRBJ1-2, with 9 bases identical to TRBD1. This CDR3 has 14 amino acids. V lost 7 bases and J lost 5; bases outside the gene matches: 8. The CDR3 sequence: CASKPGQGGYGYTF. The CDR3, as DNA: TGTGCCAGCAAACCGGGACAGGGAGGTTATGGCTACACCTTC.

Turning to this clonotype: The germline gene is not matched at one end of the junction; a read error may be the cause. The J gene is TRBJ1-3, the V gene TRBV7-9; D gene ambiguous. The germline gives CDR1 SEHNR, CDR2 FQNEAQ (reference sequence). CDR3 length: 12 residues. The CDR3 region is CASSPVGNTIYF. The CDR3 nucleotides read TGTGCCAGCAGCCCCGTTGGAAACACAATATATTTT.

The rearrangement uses TRBV6-2 or TRBV6-3 and TRBJ2-7; TRBD1 matches at 8 bases. Trimming removed 0 bases from V and 0 bases from J; junction bases left unmatched: 4. The germline V gene encodes CDR1 MNHEY and CDR2 SVGEGT. The CDR3 is made up of 16 amino acids. CDR3 loop: CASSYSRQGASYEQYF. CDR3 sequence (DNA): TGTGCCAGCAGTTACTCGAGGCAGGGGGCCTCCTACGAGCAGTACTTC.

This clonotype was seen a handful of times. V is TRBV6-1 and J is TRBJ2-7, with D uncertain. This CDR3 has 12 residues. Trimming cost V 4 bases and J 4 bases, with 8 bases left between them. Per germline, CDR1 MNHNS and CDR2 SASEGT. DNA for the CDR3: TGTGCCAGCAGTGGAGCACAGTACGAGCAGTACTTC. Translation gives CASSGAQYEQYF.

As regards this clonotype: Relative to the germline gene, one junction end is altered; a read error may explain this. This chain connects TRBV20-1 to TRBJ2-1; 16 nucleotides agree with TRBD2. Germline V CDR1 and CDR2: DFQATT, SNEGSKA (reference sequence). CDR3 length equals 13 residues. Here the CDR3 DNA reads TGCAGCGACGGGACTAGCGGGAGGGGTGAGAAGTTCTTC. Residues: CSDGTSGRGEKFF.

This chain connects TRBV3-1 to TRBJ1-2; D perhaps matches TRBD1 (5 bases). There are 14 residues in the CDR3. From germline, CDR1 is LGHDT and CDR2 YNNKEL (reference sequence). V shed 2 bases and J shed 4 bases, with 11 bases lying between them. The CDR3 DNA reads TGTGCCAGCAGCCAACCGGGACTGACCTATGGCTACACCTTC. It is translated as CASSQPGLTYGYTF.

This clonotype was seen a handful of times. The chain links TRBV15 to TRBJ2-5; 7 nucleotides align to TRBD1. Trimming at V came to 2 bases and at J to 3 bases, leaving 3 bases not matched to a gene. This CDR3 contains 14 residues. The germline CDR1 and CDR2 sequences are LNHNV and YYDKDF (reference sequence). In DNA, the CDR3 is TGTGCCACCAGCAGATTACAGGGGAAAGAGACCCAGTACTTC. Amino acid sequence: CATSRLQGKETQYF.

The chain uses TRBV6-2 or TRBV6-3 and TRBJ2-2; D not resolved. The V end lost 4 bases, the J end lost 7 bases, and 19 bases lay between the germline ends. This CDR3 spans 16 amino acids. Germline loops: CDR1 MNHEY, CDR2 SVGEGT. CDR3 amino acids: CASSSFGMGEDGELFF. The CDR3 region has the DNA TGTGCCAGCAGTTCCTTCGGCATGGGCGAAGACGGGGAGCTGTTTTTT.

J is TRBJ2-1 and V is TRBV11-2; 7 bases map to TRBD1. Germline V gives CDR1 SGHAT, CDR2 FQNNGV. Trimming removed 1 base from V and 4 bases from J; junction bases left unmatched: 4. The CDR3 runs to 15 residues. The CDR3 is CASSLGAGGYNEQFF. The CDR3, as DNA: TGTGCCAGCAGCTTAGGGGCAGGGGGTTACAATGAGCAGTTCTTC.

This clonotype has a handful of counts. The rearrangement uses TRBV4-3 and TRBJ1-2; 9 nucleotides line up with TRBD1. V dropped 1 base and J dropped 8; count of bases not matched to a gene: 11. This CDR3 has 16 amino acids. Germline V gene sequence: CDR1 LGHNA, CDR2 YSLEER. CDR3 loop: CASSQGPRTGVFGYTF. CDR3 sequence (DNA): TGCGCCAGCAGCCAAGGGCCTAGGACAGGGGTCTTCGGCTACACCTTC.

The chain couples TRBV6-2 or TRBV6-3 to TRBJ2-5; D perhaps matches TRBD1 (6 bases). V was cut by 6 bases and J by 5 bases, with 16 bases left in between. The CDR3 loop spans 14 amino acids. CDR1 MNHEY and CDR2 SVGEGT come from the germline V gene. The CDR3 region is CASSPDRRYETQYF. Here the CDR3 DNA reads TGTGCCAGCAGCCCTGACAGGAGGTACGAGACCCAGTACTTC.

This chain uses TRBV11-2 with TRBJ2-2, with D unresolved. The CDR3 has 12 amino acids. Germline CDR1 and CDR2: SGHAT and FQNNGV. V was trimmed by 6 bases and J by 4 bases, leaving 6 bases between them. In DNA form, the CDR3 reads TGTGCCAGCAGGTTGAGCACCGGGGAGCTGTTTTTT. It yields the protein CASRLSTGELFF.

The rearrangement uses TRBV12-3 or TRBV12-4 and TRBJ1-1; D unresolved. With 4 bases removed from V and 6 bases from J, the gap between germline ends came to 15 bases. This CDR3 contains 14 residues. For the CDR3, the DNA is TGTGCCAGCAGTTCCACAGTTGGGAGCTCTGAAGCTTTCTTT. Translating it yields CASSSTVGSSEAFF.

The rearrangement links TRBV4-1 to TRBJ2-1; D is uncertain. V gave up 1 base and J gave up 1 base, with 8 bases separating them. Germline assignment: CDR1 MGHRA and CDR2 YSYEKL. This CDR3 has 15 amino acids. CDR3 nucleotides: TGCGCCAGCAGCCAAGGTTACACTTCCTACAATGAGCAGTTCTTC. As protein: CASSQGYTSYNEQFF.

As concerns this clonotype: This CDR3 is missing its conserved last phenylalanine or tryptophan, likely due to a read error. This chain uses TRBV28 with TRBJ1-2, with a weak D call TRBD1 (5 bases). V gave up 6 bases and J gave up 0 bases, with 14 bases separating them. CDR3 size: 15 residues. Germline CDR1 is MDHEN and CDR2 is SYDVKM. The CDR3 sequence: CASSPGGDPNYGYTS. CDR3 DNA: TGTGCCAGCAGCCCGGGGGGGGATCCTAACTATGGCTACACCTCC.

This clonotype showed up just a few times. V and J are TRBV6-6 and TRBJ1-1; D remains unclear. Germline lookup yields CDR1 MNHNY and CDR2 SVGAGI (reference sequence). The V end lost 6 bases, the J end lost 1 base, and 9 bases lay between the germline ends. The CDR3 is made up of 13 amino acids. CDR3 sequence: CASRLTKNTEAFF. In nucleotides, the CDR3 is TGTGCCAGCAGGTTGACGAAGAACACTGAAGCTTTCTTT.

The chain links TRBV7-9 to TRBJ2-3; no firm D call. CDR1 is SEHNR and CDR2 is FQNEAQ in the germline V gene (reference sequence). V shed 7 bases and J shed 5 bases, with 7 bases lying between them. The CDR3 is 11 residues long. CDR3 nucleotides: TGTGCCAGCACCCTTGGAGATACGCAGTATTTT. This gives the protein CASTLGDTQYF.

A few counts support this clonotype. This chain joins TRBV20-1 and TRBJ2-6; TRBD1 agrees at 9 bases. Looked up from germline, CDR1 is DFQATT and CDR2 is SNEGSKA (reference sequence). J was trimmed by 3 bases and V by 3 bases; bases with no gene match: 6. CDR3 size: 16 residues. This CDR3 is CSASPGQGYGANVLTF. Here the CDR3 DNA reads TGCAGTGCTAGTCCGGGACAGGGTTATGGGGCCAACGTCCTGACTTTC.

V gene TRBV27 combines with J gene TRBJ1-1; D is unresolved. Germline V lookup: CDR1 MNHEY, CDR2 SMNVEV (reference sequence). Trimming left V 4 bases short and J 3 bases short, with 9 bases between. The CDR3 consists of 13 residues. The CDR3 DNA sequence: TGTGCCAGCAGTTATGGGCCGTACACTGAAGCTTTCTTT. This codes for CASSYGPYTEAFF.